These 12 T cell receptor beta chains were sequenced from one sample in a study of T cell repertoires in cytomegalovirus infection. TCRdb redid the calling of the reads with MiXCR, one entry per CDR3 protein. The sample lists roughly 68,000 distinct CDR3 sequences; under 25% were seen once. Antigen specificity for these receptors is unknown. Specimen: PBMCs, sequenced either directly or after in vitro stimulation (not recorded which). These receptors were taken from a human donor in good health (CMV status not recorded). Some clones in this sample may be carry-over from other donors' samples.

This clonotype has a single count. The V gene is TRBV11-2, the J gene TRBJ2-1; D gene unclear. The germline gives CDR1 SGHAT, CDR2 FQNNGV. The CDR3 is 17 residues long. The ends were cut back, 5 bases at V and 9 bases at J, with 26 bases in the middle. This CDR3 is CASSPPRLSLPPVEQFF. Written as DNA, the CDR3 is TGTGCCAGCAGCCCCCCCCGTTTGAGCCTCCCGCCGGTTGAGCAGTTCTTC.

This clonotype occurred a few times. This chain connects TRBV4-1 to TRBJ2-5, with D perhaps matching TRBD2 (5 bases). V was cut by 4 bases and J by 2 bases, with 14 bases left in between. This CDR3 is 15 amino acids long. From germline, CDR1 is MGHRA and CDR2 YSYEKL. CDR3 in amino acids: CASSLDGEGQETQYF. CDR3 DNA sequence: TGCGCCAGCAGCCTGGATGGAGAGGGACAAGAGACCCAGTACTTC.

The table lists this clonotype with many counts. The CDR3: CASSLGAANRDEQYF. CDR3 bases: TGTGCCAGCAGCTTAGGGGCAGCAAATAGGGACGAGCAGTACTTC. The rearrangement links TRBV7-2 to TRBJ2-7; D ambiguous. Germline values: CDR1 SGHTA, CDR2 FQGNSA. Trimming pared 1 base from V and 5 bases from J, leaving 15 bases between. The CDR3 has 15 amino acids.

This clonotype has more than one count but fewer than ten. CDR3 coding DNA: TGCGCCAGCAGCCAACCACTAGCGGGACACCAAGAGACCCAGTACTTC. Residues: CASSQPLAGHQETQYF. The chain is built from TRBV4-1 and TRBJ2-5; 10 bases line up with TRBD2. The CDR3 has 16 amino acids. Per the germline V gene, CDR1 is MGHRA and CDR2 is YSYEKL. The junction had 3 bases not matched to a gene; V was cut back by 2 bases and J by 0 bases.

This clonotype was picked up a small number of times. The J gene is TRBJ1-2, the V gene TRBV7-2; D unclear. Germline CDR1 and CDR2: SGHTA and FQGNSA. This CDR3 has 14 residues. V dropped 0 bases and J dropped 4 bases, with 9 bases sitting between them. CDR3 loop: CASSLAGQTYGYTF. The CDR3 coding sequence is TGTGCCAGCAGCTTAGCCGGGCAGACCTATGGCTACACCTTC.

Only a few counts were recorded for this clonotype. This chain links TRBV12-3 or TRBV12-4 with TRBJ1-2; weak D call: TRBD1 (6 bases). The CDR3 contains 14 residues. The V end lost 8 bases, the J end lost 8 bases, and 21 bases lay between the germline ends. CDR3 nucleotide sequence: TGTGCCAGCGGCACTGGAGGGGGGGCAGACGGCTACACCTTC. Encoded protein: CASGTGGGADGYTF.

A few counts support this clonotype. The gene calls are TRBV5-4 and TRBJ2-1; D is undetermined. This CDR3 has 16 amino acids. V was clipped by 4 bases and J by 4 bases, with 18 bases between them. The germline gives CDR1 SGHNT, CDR2 YYREEE (reference sequence). CDR3 loop: CASSPSASVDYNEQFF. CDR3 nucleotides: TGTGCCAGCAGCCCGTCTGCGAGCGTTGATTACAATGAGCAGTTCTTC. Together with reference TRBV5-4 and TRBJ2-1, the CDR3 gives the full variable domain: ETGVTQSPTHLIKTRGQQVTLRCSSQSGHNTVSWYQQALGQGPQFIFQYYREEENGRGNFPPRFSGLQFPNYSSELNVNALELDDSALYLCASSPSASVDYNEQFFGPGTRLTVL.

This chain joins TRBV7-6 and TRBJ2-1; D is uncertain. Germline values: CDR1 SGHVS, CDR2 FNYEAQ. The CDR3 covers 14 residues. Trimming took 5 bases from V and 9 from J, leaving 17 bases between them. The CDR3 coding sequence is TGTGCCAGCAGCCAAGACGCGGTGATGGGTGAGCAGTTCTTC. This sequence encodes CASSQDAVMGEQFF.

V gene TRBV20-1 combines with J gene TRBJ2-3, with D unresolved. Trimming pared 0 bases from V and 3 bases from J, leaving 1 base between. CDR3 length: 11 amino acids. The V gene's germline CDR1 is DFQATT and CDR2 SNEGSKA (reference sequence). CDR3 residues: CSARDTDTQYF. The CDR3 DNA reads TGCAGTGCTAGAGATACAGATACGCAGTATTTT.

This chain joins TRBV30 and TRBJ1-2, with 9 bases identical to TRBD1. In germline, CDR1 is GTSNPN, CDR2 SVGIG (reference sequence). V dropped 2 bases and J dropped 5; count of bases not matched to a gene: 6. This CDR3 region has 14 residues. CDR3 DNA sequence: TGTGCCTGGAGTACTGGACAGGGGTCATATGGCTACACCTTC. This encodes CAWSTGQGSYGYTF. Together with reference TRBV30 and TRBJ1-2, the CDR3 gives the full variable domain: SQTIHQWPATLVQPVGSPLSLECTVEGTSNPNLYWYRQAAGRGLQLLFYSVGIGQISSEVPQNLSASRPQDRQFILSSKKLLLSDSGFYLCAWSTGQGSYGYTFGSGTRLTVV.

This rearrangement joins TRBV7-2 to TRBJ1-6; unclear D gene. There are 15 residues in the CDR3. V was pared by 5 bases and J by 9 bases, with 17 bases between. Germline V gene sequence: CDR1 SGHTA, CDR2 FQGNSA. CDR3 coding DNA: TGTGCCAGCAGCATACCCCGTGCCCTGGTTTCACCCCTCCACTTT. Protein sequence: CASSIPRALVSPLHF.

This clonotype came up a few times. The chain recombines TRBV7-2 with TRBJ1-2; 9 bases are a match to TRBD1. The CDR3 covers 15 residues. The V gene's germline CDR1 is SGHTA and CDR2 FQGNSA. V lost 7 bases and J lost 6; bases outside the gene matches: 12. CDR3 DNA: TGTGCCAGCACCCACGGGAATGGACAGGGGCATGGCTACACCTTC. This sequence encodes CASTHGNGQGHGYTF.